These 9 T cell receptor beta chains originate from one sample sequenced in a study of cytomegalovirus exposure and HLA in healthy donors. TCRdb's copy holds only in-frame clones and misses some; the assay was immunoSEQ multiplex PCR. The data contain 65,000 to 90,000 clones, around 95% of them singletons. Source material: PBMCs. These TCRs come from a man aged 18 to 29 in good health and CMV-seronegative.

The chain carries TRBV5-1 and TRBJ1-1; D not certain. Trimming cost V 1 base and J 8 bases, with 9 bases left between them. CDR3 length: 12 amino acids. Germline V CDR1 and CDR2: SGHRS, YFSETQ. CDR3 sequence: CASSLTGSEAFF. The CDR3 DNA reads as TGCGCCAGCAGCTTGACCGGGTCAGAAGCTTTCTTT.

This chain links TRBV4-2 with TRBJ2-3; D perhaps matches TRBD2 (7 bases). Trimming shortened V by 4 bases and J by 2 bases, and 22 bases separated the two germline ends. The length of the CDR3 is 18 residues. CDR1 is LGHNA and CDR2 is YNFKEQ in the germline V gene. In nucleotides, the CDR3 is TGTGCCAGCAGCCCATCCTGGGGGGGGGCGGGGGACACAGATACGCAGTATTTT. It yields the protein CASSPSWGGAGDTDTQYF.

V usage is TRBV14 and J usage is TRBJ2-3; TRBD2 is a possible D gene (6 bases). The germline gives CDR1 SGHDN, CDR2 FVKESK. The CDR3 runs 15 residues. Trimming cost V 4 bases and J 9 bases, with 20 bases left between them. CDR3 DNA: TGTGCCAGCAGCCGTATACCACTGGAGGGACGGACGCAGTATTTT. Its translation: CASSRIPLEGRTQYF.

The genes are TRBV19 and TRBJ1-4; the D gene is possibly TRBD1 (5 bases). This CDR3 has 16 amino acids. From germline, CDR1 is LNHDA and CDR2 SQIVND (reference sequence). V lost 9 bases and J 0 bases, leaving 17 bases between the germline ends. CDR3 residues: CASLAGTRPTNEKLFF. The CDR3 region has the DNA TGTGCCAGCTTAGCGGGGACGCGTCCAACTAATGAAAAACTGTTTTTT.

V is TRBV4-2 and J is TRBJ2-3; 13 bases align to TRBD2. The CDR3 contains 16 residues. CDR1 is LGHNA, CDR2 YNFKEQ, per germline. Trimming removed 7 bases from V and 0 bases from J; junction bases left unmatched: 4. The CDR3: CASTTSGGPSTDTQYF. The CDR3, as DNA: TGTGCCAGCACGACTAGCGGGGGGCCTAGCACAGATACGCAGTATTTT.

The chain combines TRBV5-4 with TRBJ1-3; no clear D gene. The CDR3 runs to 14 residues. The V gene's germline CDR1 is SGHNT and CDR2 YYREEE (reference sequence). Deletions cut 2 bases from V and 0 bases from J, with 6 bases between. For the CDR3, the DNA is TGTGCCAGCAGCTTTCTTAGCTCTGGAAACACCATATATTTT. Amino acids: CASSFLSSGNTIYF. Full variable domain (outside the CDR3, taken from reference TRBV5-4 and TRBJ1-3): ETGVTQSPTHLIKTRGQQVTLRCSSQSGHNTVSWYQQALGQGPQFIFQYYREEENGRGNFPPRFSGLQFPNYSSELNVNALELDDSALYLCASSFLSSGNTIYFGEGSWLTVV.

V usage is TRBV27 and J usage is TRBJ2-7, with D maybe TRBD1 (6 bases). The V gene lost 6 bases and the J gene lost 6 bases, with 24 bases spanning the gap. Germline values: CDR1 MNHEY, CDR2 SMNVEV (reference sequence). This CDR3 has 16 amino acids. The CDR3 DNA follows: TGTGCCAGCAGACACGACACAGGGTCGGATGTGTTCGAGCAGTACTTC. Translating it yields CASRHDTGSDVFEQYF.

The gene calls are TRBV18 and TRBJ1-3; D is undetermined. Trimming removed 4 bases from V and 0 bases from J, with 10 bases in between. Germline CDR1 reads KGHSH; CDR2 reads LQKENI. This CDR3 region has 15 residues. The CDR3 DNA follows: TGTGCCAGCTCACAACAGCCTAACTCTGGAAACACCATATATTTT. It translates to CASSQQPNSGNTIYF. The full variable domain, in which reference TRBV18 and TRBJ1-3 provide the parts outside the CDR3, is NAGVMQNPRHLVRRRGQEARLRCSPMKGHSHVYWYRQLPEEGLKFMVYLQKENIIDESGMPKERFSAEFPKEGPSILRIQQVVRGDSAAYFCASSQQPNSGNTIYFGEGSWLTVV.

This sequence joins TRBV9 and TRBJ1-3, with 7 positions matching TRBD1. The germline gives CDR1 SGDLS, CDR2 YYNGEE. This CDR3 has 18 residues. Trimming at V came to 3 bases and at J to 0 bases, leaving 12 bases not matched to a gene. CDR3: CASSADGTDISSGNTIYF. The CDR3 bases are TGTGCCAGCAGCGCCGACGGGACAGATATCAGCTCTGGAAACACCATATATTTT.